The 9 T cell receptor beta chains in this list originate from one sample, sequenced in a study of blood T cell repertoires in COVID-19. Here immunoSEQ multiplex PCR was the method, and the copy in TCRdb shows in-frame clones only, minus some. The sample holds 150,000 to 200,000 clones, 70% to 85% seen once. Sequencing used peripheral blood. The receptor set was obtained from an elderly woman with acute or convalescent COVID-19.

V and J are TRBV11-2 and TRBJ2-1, with D possibly TRBD1 on 6 matching bases. V lost 5 bases and J lost 3, with 14 bases in between. Germline-derived CDR1 and CDR2 are SGHAT and FQNNGV. The CDR3 covers 15 residues. The CDR3 region is CASSPQGRFYNEQFF. DNA for the CDR3: TGTGCCAGCAGCCCCCAGGGGCGGTTCTACAATGAGCAGTTCTTC. Supplemented by reference TRBV11-2 and TRBJ2-1, the full variable domain reads EAGVAQSPRYKIIEKRQSVAFWCNPISGHATLYWYQQILGQGPKLLIQFQNNGVVDDSQLPKDRFSAERLKGVDSTLKIQPAKLEDSAVYLCASSPQGRFYNEQFFGPGTRLTVL.

This clone showed up just once. The chain joins TRBV18 to TRBJ1-2; 10 bases agree with TRBD1. The CDR3 extends over 15 amino acids. Germline-derived CDR1 and CDR2 are KGHSH and LQKENI. The junction had 4 bases not matched to a gene; V was cut back by 4 bases and J by 2 bases. The CDR3 DNA reads TGTGCCAGCTCACGAGAGACAGGGGGCAACTATGGCTACACCTTC. Translating it yields CASSRETGGNYGYTF.

The rearrangement links TRBV14 to TRBJ2-2; D may be TRBD1 (5 bases). The CDR3 loop spans 17 amino acids. Germline V gene sequence: CDR1 SGHDN, CDR2 FVKESK. Trimming took off 3 bases at V and 4 bases at J, with 18 bases between the two ends. The CDR3 coding sequence is TGTGCCAGCAGCCACCAGGCCCGGACATCCCCCACCGGGGAGCTGTTTTTT. Protein sequence: CASSHQARTSPTGELFF. The full variable domain, its missing parts supplied by reference TRBV14 and TRBJ2-2, is EAGVTQFPSHSVIEKGQTVTLRCDPISGHDNLYWYRRVMGKEIKFLLHFVKESKQDESGMPNNRFLAERTGGTYSTLKVQPAELEDSGVYFCASSHQARTSPTGELFFGEGSRLTVL.

The chain couples TRBV5-1 to TRBJ1-3; D ambiguous. Looked up from germline, CDR1 is SGHRS and CDR2 is YFSETQ. The CDR3 loop spans 15 amino acids. V lost 4 bases and J lost 0, with 11 bases in between. The DNA of the CDR3 is TGCGCCAGCAGCACGGGAGAGAGCTCTGGAAACACCATATATTTT. It is translated as CASSTGESSGNTIYF.

This chain links TRBV2 with TRBJ1-1; D remains ambiguous. Germline V lookup: CDR1 SNHLY, CDR2 FYNNEI. V lost 6 bases and J lost 1, with 12 bases in between. The CDR3 spans 14 residues. The CDR3 spells CASSLLQWNTEAFF. CDR3 DNA sequence: TGTGCCAGCAGCTTGCTACAGTGGAACACTGAAGCTTTCTTT.

The V gene is TRBV18, the J gene TRBJ2-5; 7 nucleotides match TRBD1. V shed 1 base, J shed 6 bases, and the junction held 11 bases outside the gene matches. The germline V gene encodes CDR1 KGHSH and CDR2 LQKENI. The length of the CDR3 is 16 residues. CDR3 loop: CASSPRWGDRAKTQYF. CDR3 bases: TGTGCCAGCTCACCACGTTGGGGAGACAGGGCGAAGACCCAGTACTTC.

V usage is TRBV7-9 and J usage is TRBJ2-5; TRBD1 aligns across 9 bases. Trimming removed 4 bases from V and 3 bases from J; junction bases left unmatched: 6. The CDR3 spans 15 residues. Germline-derived CDR1 and CDR2 are SEHNR and FQNEAQ (reference sequence). As DNA, the CDR3 is TGTGCCAGCAGCTCAATCCGGGACAGGGAAGAGACCCAGTACTTC. It translates to CASSSIRDREETQYF.

The chain joins TRBV7-2 to TRBJ1-2, with D possibly matching TRBD1 (6 bases). In germline, CDR1 is SGHTA, CDR2 FQGNSA. V was trimmed by 2 bases and J by 6 bases, leaving 13 bases between them. This CDR3 has 14 residues. The CDR3 reads CASSLSGAPNGYTF. CDR3 in DNA: TGTGCCAGCAGCTTATCAGGGGCGCCTAATGGCTACACCTTC.

This rearrangement joins TRBV5-1 to TRBJ1-2; TRBD1 matches 10 bases. The V gene end was trimmed by 4 bases and the J gene end by 6 bases; junction bases not matched to a gene: 15. The CDR3 is 17 amino acids. Germline CDR1 reads SGHRS; CDR2 reads YFSETQ. CDR3 region: CASSLKTGGIRPHGYTF. The CDR3 bases are TGCGCCAGCAGCCTGAAGACAGGGGGCATTCGACCTCATGGCTACACCTTC.